Below, one T cell receptor (beta chain) is given with its context. Its cognate antigen is unknown. There are 16 residues in the CDR3. Germline V CDR1 and CDR2: KGHSH, LQKENI. Trimming took 6 bases from V and 3 from J, leaving 17 bases between them. These data come from a study of cytomegalovirus exposure and HLA in healthy donors. Study-wide results and caveats: About 90% or about 30% of the time was how often most TCR beta V segments were productive, according to an earlier analysis.

PCR amplification relied on 60 Vbeta primers (plus 13 Jbeta primers). Clones were sequenced by immunoSEQ multiplex PCR, and TCRdb holds only the in-frame ones, with some missing. The table includes roughly 200,000 clones, 70% to 85% detected once. The rearrangement links TRBV18 to TRBJ1-4, with TRBD1 as a possible D gene (6 bases). This receptor was taken from a woman aged 35 to 49 in good health and CMV-seronegative. The material sequenced was PBMCs. CDR3 region: CASSPTAGAANEKLFF. CDR3 DNA: TGTGCCAGCTCCCCAACGGCAGGGGCGGCTAATGAAAAACTGTTTTTT.